A selection of T cell receptor beta chains follows, all from one sample in a study of cytomegalovirus exposure and HLA in healthy donors. Only in-frame clones appear in the TCRdb table, and some are missing; sequencing was by immunoSEQ multiplex PCR. The table has about 110,000 clones, over 60% seen once. The sample taken for sequencing was PBMCs. All receptors derive from a man aged 30 to 39 in good health and CMV-seropositive. Both conserved end residues are trimmed from each CDR3. Fields, in order: V gene, clone size, CDR3 protein. Some rows mark clone size as missing; the rest say once, few, many or name a class of expanded clone.

TRBV27 | NA | ASSRDSQETQY
TRBV5-1 | NA | ASSFKTGQGKETQY
TRBV10-3 | NA | AISGQLNTEAF
TRBV5-5 | NA | ASSYGQGGLHTEAF
TRBV7-9 | NA | ASSLGSGLLGSYEQY
TRBV11-1 | NA | ASSLVSAGLYGYT
TRBV11-2 | NA | ASSLAIGGSGGGQY
TRBV7-2 | NA | ASRPGIPQETQY
TRBV5-1 | few | ASSYATGGGYEQY
TRBV4-3 | NA | ASSHLTGAGNTIY
TRBV4-3 | NA | ASSHVVGQGDSPLH
TRBV19 | NA | ASSIGHSYEQY
TRBV9 | few | ASSVGERGAGETQY
TRBV4-3 | NA | ASSQGRGLSMIYEQY
TRBV9 | NA | ASSLSPDRENIQY
TRBV5-1 | NA | ASSLGQVKEGGYT
TRBV28 | few | ASSLYPGTRGETQY
TRBV27 | NA | ASSLSGAGGPTYEQY
TRBV15 | NA | ATSEPRQGTDTQY
TRBV5-4 | NA | ASSDGTSYEQY
TRBV4-3 | NA | ASSQGTGISQPQH
TRBV7-9 | NA | ASSLTGRSKNIQY
TRBV10-1 | NA | ASSEAFLGEQY
TRBV5-4 | NA | ASSSGRDTEAF
TRBV25-1 | NA | ASQLTAGELF
TRBV9 | NA | ASSRDRARGANVLT
TRBV9 | few | ASSVGDRGAGNTIY
TRBV7-9 | few | ASSHPGGFREKLF
TRBV6-5 | NA | ASKKEGLYGYT
TRBV19 | NA | ASSPDSRGGEQY
TRBV7-6 | NA | ASSLQGNSPLH
TRBV11-3 | once | ASSDSRGTQY
TRBV7-9 | NA | ASSLAHQAEAF
TRBV5-1 | NA | ASTSSGNTIY
TRBV9 | once | ASSVEAETGGGTDTQY
TRBV6-1 | NA | ASSEPGQSNTGELF
TRBV6-1 | NA | ASSPDRAGGYGYT
TRBV5-8 | NA | ASSLRTTGLNGYT
TRBV30 | NA | ACLSGGKELF
TRBV2 | NA | ASSNEGSNQPQH
TRBV7-8 | NA | ASSHGDRILNTEAF
TRBV7-9 | few | ASSTNRGLAYGYT
TRBV30 | few | AWGLTGSYSGANVLT
TRBV28 | NA | ASGSQGSAHEQY
TRBV5-1 | NA | ASRATGNTEAF
TRBV2 | NA | ASSGLLGQGLRGYT
TRBV6-1 | NA | ASGLQELNTEAF
TRBV9 | NA | ASSVGLAGRGGNEQF
TRBV6-5 | few | ASSPGGANTEAF